The rows below give T cell receptor beta chains drawn from one sample of a study of cytotoxic CD8 clonotypes in ibrutinib-treated CLL. Method: immunoSEQ multiplex PCR; TCRdb's copy keeps in-frame clones and lacks some. The sample lists about 160,000 clones, roughly four fifths occurring once. This material consisted of PBMCs, taken after 12 months of ibrutinib treatment. These receptors were taken from a human donor with chronic lymphocytic leukemia. CDR3s include the opening cysteine and the closing phenylalanine or tryptophan. A D gene is named only where the DNA matches it firmly. Size values are once, few and many counts, or a class for expanded clones, and some rows have none.

D | J | V | size | CDR3 | DNA
TRBD2 | TRBJ2-3 | TRBV2 | - | CASSEALLAGGYGDTQYF | TGTGCCAGCAGTGAAGCGTTGTTAGCGGGAGGATATGGAGATACGCAGTATTTT
- | TRBJ2-1 | TRBV2 | - | CASSEVRGYEQFF | TGTGCCAGCAGTGAGGTGAGGGGATATGAGCAGTTCTTC
- | TRBJ1-3 | TRBV28 | - | CASSWGGTGNTIYF | TGTGCCAGCAGTTGGGGGGGAACTGGAAACACCATATATTTT
- | TRBJ1-3 | TRBV7-8 | few | CASSIVPRGNTIYF | TGTGCCAGCAGCATCGTACCAAGGGGAAACACCATATATTTT
- | TRBJ2-3 | TRBV5-1 | - | CASSVRGETDTQYF | TGCGCCAGCAGCGTCAGGGGGGAAACAGATACGCAGTATTTT
TRBD1 | TRBJ1-1 | TRBV19 | - | CASSMVRQGRRSNTEAFF | TGTGCCAGTAGCATGGTTCGACAGGGGAGGAGATCGAACACTGAAGCTTTCTTT
- | TRBJ2-5 | TRBV2 | once | CASSRGPYQETQYF | TGTGCCAGCTCGCGGGGTCCCTACCAAGAGACCCAGTACTTC
- | TRBJ2-2 | TRBV23-1 | - | CANAGGPAAHGPGELFF | TGCGCCAATGCTGGGGGGCCCGCAGCTCATGGTCCGGGGGAGCTGTTTTTT
TRBD1 | TRBJ1-1 | TRBV19 | - | CASSITGGRNTEAFF | TGTGCCAGTAGCATAACAGGGGGACGCAACACTGAAGCTTTCTTT
- | TRBJ1-1 | TRBV18 | few | CASSPGQNTEAFF | TGTGCCAGCTCACCGGGACAGAACACTGAAGCTTTCTTT
- | TRBJ1-1 | TRBV18 | - | CASSPKSLGRTEAFF | TGTGCCAGCTCACCTAAATCCCTCGGTCGCACTGAAGCCTTCTTT
TRBD2 | TRBJ2-5 | TRBV4-2 | - | CASSQDASGARETQYF | TGTGCCAGCAGCCAAGATGCTAGCGGGGCGCGAGAGACCCAGTACTTC
- | TRBJ2-7 | TRBV21-1 | - | CASSKRGVYEQYF | TGTGCCAGCAGCAAAAGGGGTGTCTACGAGCAGTACTTC
- | TRBJ2-7 | TRBV6-4 | - | CGRDPSSYEQYF | TGTGGCAGGGATCCATCCTCCTACGAGCAGTACTTC
TRBD1 | TRBJ1-1 | TRBV5-6 | - | CASSLGWTGNTEAFF | TGTGCCAGCAGCTTGGGTTGGACAGGGAACACTGAAGCTTTCTTT
- | TRBJ2-7 | TRBV4-3 | - | CASSQDPPGGPVVEQYF | TGCGCCAGCAGCCAAGACCCCCCCGGGGGGCCTGTTGTCGAGCAGTACTTC
TRBD2 | TRBJ2-7 | TRBV11-2 | - | CASSFSSGSSYEQYF | TGTGCCAGCAGCTTTTCTAGCGGGAGCTCCTACGAGCAGTACTTC
- | TRBJ2-3 | TRBV18 | - | CASSPLAGTVWETQYF | TGTGCCAGCTCACCTCTGGCGGGCACGGTTTGGGAGACGCAGTATTTT
- | TRBJ2-1 | TRBV6-5 | - | CASTGRGRSYNEQFF | TGTGCCAGCACTGGTCGGGGGCGGTCCTACAATGAGCAGTTCTTC
- | TRBJ1-5 | TRBV6-6 | - | CASSSGRAQNQPQHF | TGTGCCAGCAGCTCAGGGAGGGCACAAAATCAGCCCCAGCATTTT
- | TRBJ2-7 | TRBV29-1 | - | CSVGGGREQYF | TGCAGCGTTGGAGGGGGGCGTGAGCAGTACTTC
- | TRBJ2-7 | TRBV19 | - | CASSIVYAGQQYF | TGTGCCAGTAGTATCGTGTATGCGGGGCAGCAGTACTTC
TRBD1 | TRBJ1-2 | TRBV2 | - | CASSLGTGVGYTF | TGTGCCAGCAGTCTAGGGACAGGGGTTGGCTACACCTTC
TRBD2 | TRBJ2-7 | TRBV5-1 | - | CASSLGTLSGAGEQYF | TGCGCCAGCAGCTTGGGGACCCTTAGCGGGGCGGGCGAGCAGTACTTC
- | TRBJ2-3 | TRBV12-5 | - | CASGLVGSDTQYF | TGTGCTAGTGGTTTGGTTGGCTCAGATACGCAGTATTTT
- | TRBJ2-5 | TRBV2 | - | CASSEQETQYF | TGTGCCAGCAGCGAACAAGAGACCCAGTACTTC
- | TRBJ1-2 | TRBV7-2 | - | CASSLSWPEPNYGYTF | TGTGCCAGCAGCTTATCTTGGCCAGAACCCAACTATGGCTACACCTTC
TRBD2 | TRBJ2-1 | TRBV4-2 | - | CASSQALGGANEQFF | TGTGCCAGCAGCCAAGCGCTCGGGGGGGCGAATGAGCAGTTCTTC
TRBD2 | TRBJ2-1 | TRBV7-9 | - | CASGHRASGRAEQFF | TGTGCCAGCGGCCATAGGGCTAGCGGGAGGGCCGAGCAGTTCTTC
- | TRBJ2-3 | TRBV6-5 | - | CASSPGTSTWKYF | TGTGCCAGCAGTCCTGGGACGTCGACCTGGAAGTATTTT
TRBD1 | TRBJ2-7 | TRBV10-3 | - | CAFGQGGPFDEQYF | TGTGCCTTCGGACAGGGGGGCCCGTTTGACGAGCAGTACTTC
- | TRBJ1-2 | TRBV29-1 | few | CSVTYRTGGYTF | TGCAGCGTGACCTACAGGACGGGTGGCTACACCTTC
- | TRBJ1-1 | TRBV19 | - | CASSHTWGNTEAFF | TGTGCCAGTAGTCATACCTGGGGGAACACTGAAGCTTTCTTT
- | TRBJ1-3 | TRBV7-2 | - | CASSLVGALARNTIYF | TGTGCCAGCAGCTTAGTCGGGGCGCTGGCCCGAAACACCATATATTTT
- | TRBJ1-2 | TRBV19 | few | CASSRGIMMSYGYTF | TGTGCCAGTAGTCGTGGGATCATGATGAGCTACGGCTACACCTTC
- | TRBJ1-3 | TRBV14 | - | CASSQVRYSSMVGNTIYF | TGTGCCAGCAGCCAAGTCCGATACAGCTCGATGGTGGGAAACACCATATATTTT
TRBD2 | TRBJ2-7 | TRBV10-3 | few | CAISLSGRAYEQYF | TGTGCCATCAGTCTTAGCGGGAGGGCCTACGAGCAGTACTTC
- | TRBJ2-7 | TRBV7-2 | - | CASSLVNSYEQYF | TGTGCCAGCAGCTTGGTCAATTCCTACGAGCAGTACTTC
TRBD1 | TRBJ2-1 | TRBV18 | - | CASSHDRASYNEQFF | TGTGCCAGCTCCCACGACAGGGCCTCTTACAATGAGCAGTTCTTC
TRBD2 | TRBJ2-2 | TRBV28 | few | CASSPRSGGLAGANTGELFF | TGTGCCAGCAGCCCCCGTTCCGGAGGACTAGCGGGAGCCAACACCGGGGAGCTGTTTTTT
- | TRBJ1-2 | TRBV5-1 | - | CASSLDLFNYGYTF | TGCGCCAGCAGCTTGGACCTATTTAACTATGGCTACACCTTC
- | TRBJ2-1 | TRBV6-5 | - | CASRVQNEQFF | TGTGCCAGCAGGGTTCAAAATGAGCAGTTCTTC
TRBD2 | TRBJ2-1 | TRBV15 | many | CATSRVIAGLHYNEQFF | TGTGCCACCAGCAGAGTAATAGCGGGGCTCCACTACAATGAGCAGTTCTTC
- | TRBJ2-1 | TRBV13 | - | CASSYRLDKQFF | TGTGCCAGCAGCTACCGACTAGACAAGCAGTTCTTC
- | TRBJ2-7 | TRBV28 | - | CASSFQGLGSYEQYF | TGTGCCAGCAGTTTCCAGGGTTTGGGAAGCTACGAGCAGTACTTC
TRBD1 | TRBJ2-1 | TRBV4-1 | - | CASSLGQGGNNEQFF | TGCGCCAGCAGCCTAGGACAGGGGGGAAACAATGAGCAGTTCTTC
- | TRBJ2-5 | TRBV28 | - | CASSRWETQYF | TGTGCCAGCAGCCGGTGGGAGACCCAGTACTTC
- | TRBJ1-4 | TRBV11-2 | - | CASSPPSSVGTEKLFF | TGTGCCAGCAGCCCCCCGTCTTCGGTGGGTACGGAAAAACTGTTTTTT
- | TRBJ1-5 | TRBV2 | - | CASSRFRGSNQPQHF | TGTGCCAGCTCCCGATTTCGCGGTAGCAATCAGCCCCAGCATTTT
- | TRBJ2-1 | TRBV2 | - | CASSPRQKTYNEQFF | TGTGCCAGCAGCCCTAGACAGAAGACCTACAATGAGCAGTTCTTC
- | TRBJ2-5 | TRBV9 | - | CASRGAEETQYF | TGTGCCAGCAGGGGGGCTGAGGAGACCCAGTACTTC
- | TRBJ2-7 | TRBV2 | - | CASSDVWEQYF | TGTGCCAGCAGTGATGTGTGGGAGCAGTACTTC
- | TRBJ1-1 | TRBV30 | - | CAWRQYKVVEAFF | TGTGCCTGGAGGCAATATAAGGTGGTGGAAGCTTTCTTT
- | TRBJ2-1 | TRBV6-1 | - | CASSRPGGGEQFF | TGTGCCAGCAGCCGCCCCGGTGGAGGTGAGCAGTTCTTC
- | TRBJ2-7 | TRBV7-6 | - | CASSSFAYEQYF | TGTGCCAGCAGTTCATTCGCCTACGAGCAGTACTTC